These 26 T cell receptor beta chains were sequenced from one sample in a study of blood T cell repertoires in COVID-19. Assay: immunoSEQ multiplex PCR; the TCRdb copy retains only in-frame clones and omits some. The repertoire holds 60,000 to 70,000 clones, with 65% to 90% as singletons. Specimen: peripheral blood. The receptor source for this set is a woman in her sixties with acute or convalescent COVID-19.

The gene calls are TRBV4-1 and TRBJ1-1; 8 nucleotides agree with TRBD1. The J segment lost 4 bases and the V segment lost 1 base, leaving 11 bases of the junction unmatched. Per the germline V gene, CDR1 is MGHRA and CDR2 is YSYEKL. This CDR3 is 17 amino acids long. In nucleotides, the CDR3 is TGCGCCAGCAGCCAAGTATTAGTGGCAGGGGGCACCACTGAAGCTTTCTTT. It codes for CASSQVLVAGGTTEAFF.

The J gene is TRBJ2-7, the V gene TRBV3-1 (or the pseudogene TRBV3-2), with D possibly matching TRBD1 (5 bases). Germline V lookup: CDR1 LGHDT, CDR2 YNNKEL (reference sequence). The CDR3 has 14 residues. V gave up 8 bases and J gave up 0 bases, with 14 bases separating them. The CDR3, as DNA: TGTGCCAGCCAACGGGCAGGGAACTCCTACGAGCAGTACTTC. Its translation: CASQRAGNSYEQYF.

V usage is TRBV18 and J usage is TRBJ1-4, with 8 bases aligning to TRBD1. V was pared by 1 base and J by 4 bases, with 5 bases of the junction left unmatched. CDR1 and CDR2 (germline): KGHSH, LQKENI. The CDR3 has 16 amino acids. The CDR3 protein is CASSPLSDRVNEKLFF. CDR3 nucleotides: TGTGCCAGCTCACCACTATCGGACAGGGTTAATGAAAAACTGTTTTTT.

The chain links TRBV18 to TRBJ1-2, with 7 nucleotides matching TRBD1. The CDR3 runs 13 residues. The V segment lost 6 bases and the J segment 4 bases; nucleotides outside the gene matches: 5. In germline, CDR1 is KGHSH, CDR2 LQKENI. In DNA, the CDR3 is TGTGCCAGCTCCACGGACAGGAGCTATGGCTACACCTTC. This encodes CASSTDRSYGYTF.

V gene TRBV2 combines with J gene TRBJ1-2; tentatively, D is TRBD1 (6 bases). The germline gives CDR1 SNHLY, CDR2 FYNNEI. This CDR3 region has 16 residues. Trimming took 5 bases from V and 0 from J, leaving 16 bases between them. Here the CDR3 reads CASSTGTIPPNYGYTF. CDR3 sequence (DNA): TGTGCCAGCAGTACAGGGACGATCCCCCCTAACTATGGCTACACCTTC.

This rearrangement joins TRBV19 to TRBJ1-1, with D unresolved. V was pared by 4 bases and J by 5 bases, with 20 bases between. The CDR3 runs to 16 residues. Germline V gene data show CDR1 as LNHDA and CDR2 as SQIVND (reference sequence). The CDR3 bases are TGTGCCAGTAGTAAGAGGCTTGGTACCTCTAGGACTGAAGCTTTCTTT. Encoded protein: CASSKRLGTSRTEAFF.

The V gene is TRBV24-1, the J gene TRBJ2-1; TRBD2 aligns across 10 bases. Losses at the gene ends were 1 base for V and 5 bases for J; bases not matched to a gene: 4. Per the germline V gene, CDR1 is KGHDR and CDR2 is SFDVKD. The CDR3 has 16 amino acids. The CDR3 nucleotides read TGTGCCACCAGTGATTTCCCCGGGACTAGCGACAATGAGCAGTTCTTC. Encoded protein: CATSDFPGTSDNEQFF.

The genes are TRBV9 and TRBJ1-1; possible D gene TRBD1, 6 bases. The CDR3 loop spans 15 amino acids. The germline V gene encodes CDR1 SGDLS and CDR2 YYNGEE. V was pared by 3 bases and J by 4 bases, with 16 bases between. CDR3 residues: CASSATPQGITEAFF. The CDR3 DNA follows: TGTGCCAGCAGCGCCACACCCCAGGGGATCACTGAAGCTTTCTTT.

This clone appeared a single time. The chain couples TRBV3-1 (or the pseudogene TRBV3-2) to TRBJ1-2; maybe TRBD1 (5 bases). The CDR3 sequence is 15 residues long. Per the germline V gene, CDR1 is LGHDT and CDR2 is YNNKEL (reference sequence). Trimming shortened V by 1 base and J by 4 bases, and 13 bases separated the two germline ends. The chain's CDR3 is CASSQGQKRTYGYTF. CDR3 nucleotides: TGTGCCAGCAGCCAAGGACAGAAGCGTACCTATGGCTACACCTTC.

The V call is TRBV9, the J call TRBJ1-2; 7 bases agree with TRBD1. This CDR3 contains 16 residues. CDR1 is SGDLS, CDR2 YYNGEE, per germline. J lost 2 bases, V lost 0 bases, and 7 bases had no gene match. CDR3 sequence (DNA): TGTGCCAGCAGCGTAGCTCGGACAGGTATAAACTATGGCTACACCTTC. As protein: CASSVARTGINYGYTF.

The V and J genes are TRBV5-1 and TRBJ2-5, with TRBD2 matching over 16 bases. This CDR3 spans 16 amino acids. CDR1 and CDR2 (germline): SGHRS, YFSETQ. With V trimmed by 6 bases and J by 1 base, 3 bases remained unmatched. In DNA, the CDR3 is TGCGCCAGCACAGGGACTAGCGGGAGGGGCCAAGAGACCCAGTACTTC. Encoded protein: CASTGTSGRGQETQYF.

This rearrangement joins TRBV5-6 to TRBJ1-4; tentatively, D is TRBD1 (5 bases). The CDR3 consists of 16 residues. V lost 4 bases to trimming and J lost 5 bases, with 18 bases between them. In germline, CDR1 is SGHDT, CDR2 YYEEEE. CDR3 amino acids: CASSGAWGTRNEKLFF. The CDR3 nucleotides read TGTGCCAGCAGCGGGGCGTGGGGGACTAGGAATGAAAAACTGTTTTTT. The whole variable domain, remainder taken from reference TRBV5-6 and TRBJ1-4, is DAGVTQSPTHLIKTRGQQVTLRCSPKSGHDTVSWYQQALGQGPQFIFQYYEEEERQRGNFPDRFSGHQFPNYSSELNVNALLLGDSALYLCASSGAWGTRNEKLFFGSGTQLSVL.

The chain carries TRBV6-1 and TRBJ2-2, with a possible D match to TRBD1 (6 bases). The CDR3 runs to 14 residues. From germline, CDR1 is MNHNS and CDR2 SASEGT. Deletions cut 1 base from V and 4 bases from J, with 7 bases between. CDR3 in amino acids: CASSEDRATGELFF. The CDR3 DNA sequence: TGTGCCAGCAGTGAAGACAGGGCCACCGGGGAGCTGTTTTTT.

The V call is TRBV7-3, the J call TRBJ1-2; D perhaps matches TRBD1 (6 bases). Trimming removed 6 bases at V and 3 bases at J, with 11 bases between. The CDR3 is 13 residues long. Germline CDR1 SGHTA, CDR2 FQGTGA. CDR3 amino acids: CASSPTGYYGYTF. CDR3 DNA sequence: TGTGCCAGCAGTCCCACAGGGTACTATGGCTACACCTTC. The variable domain in full, with the rest retrieved from reference TRBV7-3 and TRBJ1-2, is GAGVSQTPSNKVTEKGKYVELRCDPISGHTALYWYRQSLGQGPEFLIYFQGTGAADDSGLPNDRFFAVRPEGSVSTLKIQRTERGDSAVYLCASSPTGYYGYTFGSGTRLTVV.

This clone was found once. The chain recombines TRBV3-1 (or the pseudogene TRBV3-2) with TRBJ1-1; 9 bases are shared with TRBD1. The CDR3 has 15 residues. Germline V gene data show CDR1 as LGHDT and CDR2 as YNNKEL (reference sequence). J was trimmed by 5 bases and V by 4 bases; bases with no gene match: 8. The CDR3 sequence is CASSPSGTGLTEAFF. DNA for the CDR3: TGTGCCAGCAGCCCCTCCGGGACAGGGTTAACTGAAGCTTTCTTT.

The chain recombines TRBV18 with TRBJ2-1, with a tentative D call TRBD2 (6 bases). Trimming removed 4 bases at V and 0 bases at J, with 13 bases between. The CDR3 sequence is 16 residues long. Germline CDR1 and CDR2: KGHSH and LQKENI. DNA of the CDR3: TGTGCCAGCTCACGACCCCTCGGGGGCTCCTACAATGAGCAGTTCTTC. Its translation is CASSRPLGGSYNEQFF.

The V and J genes are TRBV6-5 and TRBJ1-4, with 9 bases matching TRBD1. Germline values: CDR1 MNHEY, CDR2 SVGAGI. CDR3 length equals 14 residues. V gave up 9 bases and J gave up 5 bases; unmatched junction bases: 7. CDR3 region: CASNYRGLNEKLFF. For the CDR3, the DNA is TGTGCCAGTAATTACAGGGGGCTCAATGAAAAACTGTTTTTT.

V is TRBV29-1 and J is TRBJ1-2, with 7 bases identical to TRBD1. The CDR3 totals 13 residues. Germline lookup yields CDR1 SQVTM and CDR2 ANQGSEA. Trimming cost V 6 bases and J 4 bases; bases outside gene matches: 8. DNA of the CDR3: TGCAGCGTGTCAGAAGGGGGCCCCTATGGCTACACCTTC. The encoded protein is CSVSEGGPYGYTF. Filled out from reference TRBV29-1 and TRBJ1-2, the complete variable domain reads SAVISQKPSRDICQRGTSLTIQCQVDSQVTMMFWYRQQPGQSLTLIATANQGSEATYESGFVIDKFPISRPNLTFSTLTVSNMSPEDSSIYLCSVSEGGPYGYTFGSGTRLTVV.

This chain links TRBV9 with TRBJ2-1; 9 bases agree with TRBD1. CDR3 size: 17 residues. The ends lost 0 bases at V and 7 bases at J; junction bases unmatched: 11. Germline assignment: CDR1 SGDLS and CDR2 YYNGEE. As DNA, the CDR3 is TGTGCCAGCAGCGTAGACATGGGACAGGGAAGAGTAAATGAGCAGTTCTTC. Protein sequence: CASSVDMGQGRVNEQFF.

This rearrangement joins TRBV2 to TRBJ1-5; no clear D gene. The CDR3 contains 14 residues. Germline V CDR1 and CDR2: SNHLY, FYNNEI. Trimming cost V 6 bases and J 7 bases, with 16 bases left between them. CDR3 region: CASSGGEGRQPQHF. CDR3 nucleotides: TGTGCCAGCAGCGGTGGAGAGGGCCGGCAGCCCCAGCATTTT.

The V gene is TRBV13, the J gene TRBJ2-3; D unclear. CDR3 length equals 15 residues. The germline CDR1 and CDR2 sequences are PRHDT and FYEKMQ (reference sequence). Deletions cut 4 bases from V and 0 bases from J, with 11 bases between. The CDR3 DNA follows: TGTGCCAGCAGCTACACCCCGCGGAGCACAGATACGCAGTATTTT. Translated, it gives CASSYTPRSTDTQYF.

The V and J genes are TRBV19 and TRBJ2-1, with 7 nucleotides matching TRBD2. The germline gives CDR1 LNHDA, CDR2 SQIVND (reference sequence). V was pared by 10 bases and J by 8 bases, with 11 bases of the junction left unmatched. The CDR3 loop spans 13 amino acids. This chain's CDR3 is CATSGTWGYEQFF. The CDR3 region has the DNA TGTGCCACGAGCGGGACGTGGGGCTATGAGCAGTTCTTC.

The genes are TRBV28 and TRBJ1-2; 9 bases agree with TRBD1. The J segment lost 1 base and the V segment lost 6 bases, leaving 3 bases of the junction unmatched. This CDR3 has 14 residues. Germline CDR1 MDHEN, CDR2 SYDVKM. The DNA for the CDR3 is TGTGCCAGCAGCCGGACAGGGGTTAACTATGGCTACACCTTC. Residues: CASSRTGVNYGYTF.

This clone was seen only a few times. This chain connects TRBV18 to TRBJ2-1; TRBD2 aligns across 8 bases. The germline V gene encodes CDR1 KGHSH and CDR2 LQKENI. V lost 3 bases, J lost 3 bases, and 16 bases stayed unmatched. CDR3 length equals 19 residues. The DNA of the CDR3 is TGTGCCAGCTCACCTGCCGGGACTAGGTTCGATCGGAACTACAATGAGCAGTTCTTC. Residues: CASSPAGTRFDRNYNEQFF.

V gene TRBV7-9 combines with J gene TRBJ2-3, with D perhaps matching TRBD1 (6 bases). The CDR3 is 14 residues long. Germline-derived CDR1 and CDR2 are SEHNR and FQNEAQ (reference sequence). Between the trimmed V and J ends, which lost 5 bases and 2 bases, there was a span of 11 bases. The CDR3: CASSPDRNTDTQYF. The CDR3 DNA reads as TGTGCCAGCAGCCCGGACAGAAACACAGATACGCAGTATTTT.

This chain connects TRBV4-1 to TRBJ1-5; 8 bases are shared with TRBD1. The V gene end was trimmed by 3 bases and the J gene end by 0 bases; junction bases not matched to a gene: 4. Germline CDR1 reads MGHRA; CDR2 reads YSYEKL. This CDR3 spans 16 amino acids. The CDR3 is CASSQTGASSNQPQHF. The CDR3, as DNA: TGCGCCAGCAGCCAGACAGGGGCAAGTAGCAATCAGCCCCAGCATTTT.